This section outlines one TCR beta chain sequence together with its context. The antigen is unknown. TCRdb's copy holds only in-frame clones and misses some; the assay was immunoSEQ multiplex PCR. The sample yields fewer than 35,000 clones, more than 75% seen once. This sample was included in a study of CD4 T cells in relation to SARS-CoV-2 and coronaviruses. Study-level information: TCR beta CDR3s were sequenced after approximately 9-day antigen culture of PBMCs. Convalescent donors were aged roughly 20 to 80, with median roughly 42 years.

Points from the study as a whole: About 64% of donors had memory CD4+ clonotypes crossrecognizing SARS-CoV-2 and common cold coronavirus spike.

The sequenced sample was memory CD4+ T cells from PBMCs, cultured in vitro. The TCR comes from an adult with COVID-19.

Written as DNA, the CDR3 is TGTGCCAGCAGTACATCTAGGGTCTACGAGCAGTACTTC. Amino acids: CASSTSRVYEQYF. The chain combines TRBV2 with TRBJ2-7; no clear D. Germline CDR1 SNHLY, CDR2 FYNNEI. V lost 5 bases and J lost 3, with 11 bases in between. The CDR3 has 13 amino acids. The full variable domain, its missing parts supplied by reference TRBV2 and TRBJ2-7, is EPEVTQTPSHQVTQMGQEVILRCVPISNHLYFYWYRQILGQKVEFLVSFYNNEISEKSEIFDDQFSVERPDGSNFTLKIRSTKLEDSAMYFCASSTSRVYEQYFGPGTRLTVT.